This is a list of T cell receptor beta chains from one sample in a study of blood T cell repertoires in COVID-19. Repertoires were generated with immunoSEQ multiplex PCR, while TCRdb's copy carries only in-frame clones and drops some. The sample consists of around 120,000 clones, 83% of them appearing once. The specimen sequenced was peripheral blood. These receptors were taken from a man aged 30 to 39 with acute or convalescent COVID-19. Both conserved end residues are part of each CDR3. Fields, in order: D gene, V gene, CDR3 length, J gene, clone size, CDR3 DNA, CDR3 protein. D genes are given only for firm matches. Not every row has a clone size; where given, it reads once, few, many or a size class.

>TRBD1|TRBV5-6|17|TRBJ2-5|-
TGTGCCAGCAGCCCCTCCACCGGGACAGGCCTGTGGGAGACCCAGTACTTC
CASSPSTGTGLWETQYF
>TRBD1|TRBV4-1|15|TRBJ2-1|-
TGCGCCAGCAGCCTCGGTGGACAGGATTACAATGAGCAGTTCTTC
CASSLGGQDYNEQFF
>TRBD1|TRBV18|15|TRBJ1-1|few
TGTGCCAGCTCACCACACCGACAGGGGAACACTGAAGCTTTCTTT
CASSPHRQGNTEAFF
>TRBD2|TRBV7-2|14|TRBJ2-1|-
TGTGCCAGCACCCTAGGGGGGACTAGTAATGAGCAGTTCTTC
CASTLGGTSNEQFF
>-|TRBV9|17|TRBJ2-2|once
TGTGCCAGCAGCGAGCCCCTAGAGGGGGCGAACACCGGGGAGCTGTTTTTT
CASSEPLEGANTGELFF
>-|TRBV19|14|TRBJ1-4|-
TGTGCCAGTTCTTCCCGGGGGACTCATGAAAAACTGTTTTTT
CASSSRGTHEKLFF
>TRBD2|TRBV5-1|15|TRBJ2-3|once
TGCGCCAGCAAGGTTAGCGGGGACTATTCAGATACGCAGTATTTT
CASKVSGDYSDTQYF
>-|TRBV12-3/TRBV12-4|11|TRBJ1-1|-
TGTGCCAGCACAACAGGAACTGAAGCTTTCTTT
CASTTGTEAFF
>TRBD1|TRBV19|16|TRBJ1-5|-
TGTGCCAGTAGTACTGAGACAGGGAGAACGAATCAGCCCCAGCATTTT
CASSTETGRTNQPQHF
>TRBD2|TRBV11-2|15|TRBJ2-3|-
TGTGCCAGCAGCTTTAGCGGGAGTAGCACAGATACGCAGTATTTT
CASSFSGSSTDTQYF
>-|TRBV12-3/TRBV12-4|12|TRBJ2-2|-
TGTGCCAGCACTCCCACGAGGGGGGAGCTGTTTTTT
CASTPTRGELFF
>-|TRBV5-1|13|TRBJ1-2|once
TGCGCCAGCAGCATAACAGGGAGGGATGGCTACACCTTC
CASSITGRDGYTF
>TRBD1|TRBV7-2|16|TRBJ2-3|-
TGTGCCAGCAGCTTCGACATAGGGGGCGCCACAGATACGCAGTATTTT
CASSFDIGGATDTQYF
>-|TRBV30|12|TRBJ2-5|once
TGTGCCTGGAGGGGCGACCAAGAGACCCAGTACTTC
CAWRGDQETQYF
>-|TRBV5-1|14|TRBJ1-1|-
TGCGCCAGCAGCTTACGAGGAGAGAACACTGAAGCTTTCTTT
CASSLRGENTEAFF
>TRBD1|TRBV16|15|TRBJ1-5|-
TGTGCCAGCAGCCCAGACCCAGGGGGCGATCAGCCCCAGCATTTT
CASSPDPGGDQPQHF
>TRBD1|TRBV9|16|TRBJ1-2|-
TGTGCCAGCAGCGCCCCGGACAGGGGGCTCAGCTATGGCTACACCTTC
CASSAPDRGLSYGYTF
>-|TRBV14|16|TRBJ2-3|once
TGTGCCAGCAGCCAAGACTCAGGGCTTAGCACAGATACGCAGTATTTT
CASSQDSGLSTDTQYF
>TRBD1|TRBV2|13|TRBJ1-6|-
TGTGCCAGCAGAGGGGACAGTGGCCCACCCCTCCACTTT
CASRGDSGPPLHF
>-|TRBV3-1/TRBV3-2|15|TRBJ1-6|-
TGTGCCAGCAGCCAAGTCGCAGGCAGTAATTCACCCCTCCACTTT
CASSQVAGSNSPLHF
>TRBD1|TRBV5-1|14|TRBJ1-2|-
TGCGCCAGCAGCTTGGGACAGGGGGCCTTTGGCTACACCTTC
CASSLGQGAFGYTF
>-|TRBV5-6|14|TRBJ1-6|-
TGTGCCAGCAGCTTGGCCACGGGGAACTCACCCCTCCACTTT
CASSLATGNSPLHF
>-|TRBV19|12|TRBJ2-7|-
TGTGCCAGTAGTATTGGGGGGTACGAGCAGTACTTC
CASSIGGYEQYF
>-|TRBV24-1|15|TRBJ2-1|-
TGTGCCACCAGTGATTCCGTGGGCCCTTACAATGAGCAGTTCTTC
CATSDSVGPYNEQFF
>-|TRBV7-3|14|TRBJ1-2|-
TGTGCCAGCAGCTTAATAGGAGGCACCTATGGCTACACCTTC
CASSLIGGTYGYTF
>TRBD2|TRBV9|16|TRBJ2-2|-
TGTGCCAGCAGCGTAAGGGCGGGAGTGCCCACCGGGGAGCTGTTTTTT
CASSVRAGVPTGELFF
>TRBD2|TRBV6-5|15|TRBJ2-3|-
TGTGCCAGCAGGCCTCGGGGAGGGGGCACAGATACGCAGTATTTT
CASRPRGGGTDTQYF
>-|TRBV11-2|14|TRBJ2-2|-
TGTGCCAGCAGTTTTCCAGTGAACACCGGGGAGCTGTTTTTT
CASSFPVNTGELFF
>-|TRBV14|17|TRBJ2-1|-
TGTGCCAGCAGCCAAGCCCCATGGGGGGAAAAGGACAATGAGCAGTTCTTC
CASSQAPWGEKDNEQFF